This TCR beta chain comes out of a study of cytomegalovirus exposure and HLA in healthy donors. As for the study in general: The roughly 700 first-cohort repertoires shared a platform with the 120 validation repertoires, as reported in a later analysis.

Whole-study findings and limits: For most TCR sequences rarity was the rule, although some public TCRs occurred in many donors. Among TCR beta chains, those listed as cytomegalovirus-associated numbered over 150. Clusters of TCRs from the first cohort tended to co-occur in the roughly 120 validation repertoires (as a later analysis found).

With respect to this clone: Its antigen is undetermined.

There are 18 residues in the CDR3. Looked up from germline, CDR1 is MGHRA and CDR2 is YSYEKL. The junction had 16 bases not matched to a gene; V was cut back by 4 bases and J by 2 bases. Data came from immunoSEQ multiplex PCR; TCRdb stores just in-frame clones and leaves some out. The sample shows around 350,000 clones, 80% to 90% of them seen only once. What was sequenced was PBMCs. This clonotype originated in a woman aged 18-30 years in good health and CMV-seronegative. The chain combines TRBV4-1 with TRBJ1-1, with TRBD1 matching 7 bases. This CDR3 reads CASSPKTGRDLENTEAFF. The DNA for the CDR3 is TGCGCCAGCAGCCCAAAGACAGGGAGAGACTTGGAAAACACTGAAGCTTTCTTT.